This entry concerns a single TCR beta chain. The antigen is undetermined. This specimen comes from a study of cytomegalovirus exposure and HLA in healthy donors. Background on the study: Clustering assigned about 76% of the approximately 400 genotyped donors to the Caucasian-associated ancestry cluster.

Study-level points and caveats: Later analysis associated a missense DCLRE1C variant with TCR beta V- and J-gene trimming. In most subjects, TCR beta sequences reportedly gave accurate predictions of HLA-A and HLA-B alleles. Cytomegalovirus-associated TCR beta chains were listed, numbering 150 to 200.

This PCR relied on a set of 60 Vbeta primers and 13 Jbeta primers. Libraries were prepared by immunoSEQ multiplex PCR; TCRdb keeps only in-frame clonotypes and omits some of them. The sample shows 190,000 or so clones, over 80% of them seen only once. The germline V and J ends were trimmed by 5 bases and 3 bases, with 15 bases remaining between them. In germline, CDR1 is SGHVS, CDR2 FNYEAQ. This CDR3 region has 15 residues. What was sequenced was PBMCs. This sequence originates from a man aged 45-60 years in good health and CMV-seronegative. The V call is TRBV7-6, the J call TRBJ2-3; possibly TRBD1 for D (5 bases). The CDR3 DNA reads as TGTGCCAGCAGCGCACAGGCCTCGATAACAGATACGCAGTATTTT. It encodes CASSAQASITDTQYF.